A single sample is the source of the 4 T cell receptor beta chains below, sequenced in a study of blood T cell repertoires in COVID-19. TCRdb's copy holds only in-frame clones and misses some; the assay was immunoSEQ multiplex PCR. The profile shows roughly 53,000 clones, 82% of them singletons. The sequencing sample was made of peripheral blood. The source is a human donor in a cohort sampled during active COVID-19.

The rearrangement uses TRBV6-5 and TRBJ1-2; TRBD1 agrees at 11 bases. This CDR3 has 14 amino acids. Looked up from germline, CDR1 is MNHEY and CDR2 is SVGAGI. V was clipped by 7 bases and J by 2 bases; unmatched bases: 3. The CDR3 region has the DNA TGTGCCAGCACCCGGACAGGGGGCAACTATGGCTACACCTTC. This sequence encodes CASTRTGGNYGYTF.

The chain has TRBV5-6 and TRBJ2-2; 11 bases fit TRBD1. The length of the CDR3 is 18 residues. The trim removed 0 bases at V and 4 bases at J, leaving 8 bases unmatched. Germline values: CDR1 SGHDT, CDR2 YYEEEE. CDR3 sequence (DNA): TGTGCCAGCAGCTTGGCAGGGACGGGACAGGGGGTCACCGGGGAGCTGTTTTTT. Translation gives CASSLAGTGQGVTGELFF.

V usage is TRBV6-1 and J usage is TRBJ1-2; no firm D call. This CDR3 comprises 14 residues. Germline loops: CDR1 MNHNS, CDR2 SASEGT. V was shortened by 2 bases and J by 3 bases, with 10 bases between the two germline ends. CDR3 DNA: TGTGCCAGCAGTGAAACGGGGAACCACTATGGCTACACCTTC. Translating gives CASSETGNHYGYTF.

This sequence joins TRBV18 and TRBJ1-1, with D tentatively TRBD1 (6 bases). The germline V and J ends were trimmed by 4 bases and 0 bases, with 9 bases remaining between them. The CDR3 has 14 residues. Germline V gene data show CDR1 as KGHSH and CDR2 as LQKENI. CDR3 residues: CASSRQDLNTEAFF. The CDR3 DNA follows: TGTGCCAGCTCACGACAGGACCTGAACACTGAAGCTTTCTTT.